One sample yielded the 30 T cell receptor beta chains listed below, sequenced in a study of molecular identifiers for immune sequencing clone quantification. TCRdb re-analysed the PCR reads in MiXCR, keeping a single row per CDR3 protein. Here the sample spans 80,000 to 130,000 distinct CDR3 sequences, 36% being singletons. Sequenced input: naive CD8+ T cells from blood, with Jurkat cell RNA spiked in. Indicated subset: FACS-sorted CD8+CD4-CCR7+CD45RA+ naive T cells. Receptors were obtained from a human donor in good health. Some libraries in this study had Jurkat cell RNA spiked in.

This clonotype has more than one count but fewer than ten. A much larger clone lies a single base off, so this may be a read error. The CDR3 sequence: CSVESGQEPQYF. The DNA for the CDR3 is TGCAGCGTTGAGTCAGGACAAGAGCCCCAGTACTTC. The rearrangement uses TRBV29-1 and TRBJ2-5, with D possibly matching TRBD1 (5 bases). The CDR3 consists of 12 residues. Germline V gene data show CDR1 as SQVTM and CDR2 as ANQGSEA.

This clonotype has at least ten counts. The V gene is TRBV7-2, the J gene TRBJ2-7; 9 positions match TRBD1. The CDR3 consists of 16 residues. The germline CDR1 and CDR2 sequences are SGHTA and FQGNSA. Losses at the gene ends were 1 base for V and 4 bases for J; bases not matched to a gene: 8. Here the CDR3 DNA reads TGTGCCAGCAGCTTAGACCCCGGGACAGGGCGGTACGAGCAGTACTTC. It codes for CASSLDPGTGRYEQYF.

The V gene is TRBV6-2 or TRBV6-3, the J gene TRBJ2-7; 10 positions agree with TRBD2. Germline CDR1 and CDR2: MNHEY and SVGEGT. Trimming removed 5 bases from V and 5 bases from J; junction bases left unmatched: 6. The CDR3 is 14 amino acids. The CDR3 spells CASSPAGLADEQYF. CDR3 DNA: TGTGCCAGCAGTCCCGCAGGACTAGCGGACGAGCAGTACTTC.

This clonotype was counted at least ten times. The chain uses TRBV11-2 and TRBJ2-3; D remains unclear. The CDR3 is made up of 13 amino acids. In germline, CDR1 is SGHAT, CDR2 FQNNGV. Trimming cost V 3 bases and J 3 bases, with 7 bases left between them. The CDR3 reads CASSLSPTDTQYF. CDR3 nucleotides: TGTGCCAGCAGCTTGAGTCCTACAGATACGCAGTATTTT.

This clonotype was counted a few times. The rearrangement uses TRBV2 and TRBJ2-5; D is possibly TRBD1 or TRBD2 (5 bases each). The V and J ends lost 2 bases and 1 base respectively, with 11 bases between them. CDR3 length: 15 residues. Per the germline V gene, CDR1 is SNHLY and CDR2 is FYNNEI. The CDR3, as DNA: TGTGCCAGCAGTGAATTAGCGACAGCCCAAGAGACCCAGTACTTC. It codes for CASSELATAQETQYF.

This clonotype has a count of ten or more. The chain links TRBV5-1 to TRBJ2-7; no definite D call. Trimming stripped 4 bases from V and 0 bases from J, with 2 bases between. The CDR3 is made up of 11 amino acids. The germline V gene has CDR1 SGHRS and CDR2 YFSETQ. CDR3: CASSHSYEQYF. The CDR3 region has the DNA TGCGCCAGCAGCCACTCCTACGAGCAGTACTTC.

With respect to this clonotype: The CDR3 does not end in the conserved phenylalanine or tryptophan, so this is likely a read error. V gene TRBV28 combines with J gene TRBJ2-7; TRBD2 is a possible D gene (6 bases). Germline loops: CDR1 MDHEN, CDR2 SYDVKM. The V end was cut by 8 bases, the J end by 6 bases, with 14 bases between. This CDR3 comprises 12 residues. CDR3 sequence reads: CASQVGGSEQYS. The CDR3 DNA is TGTGCCAGCCAAGTCGGGGGATCCGAGCAGTACTCC.

This clonotype came up many times. V and J are TRBV6-5 and TRBJ1-5; D is unresolved. The CDR3 extends over 13 amino acids. Germline V gene sequence: CDR1 MNHEY, CDR2 SVGAGI. The ends were cut back, 5 bases at V and 4 bases at J, with 9 bases in the middle. Here the CDR3 DNA reads TGTGCCAGCAGTGTCAACACAAATCAGCCCCAGCATTTT. This codes for CASSVNTNQPQHF.

This clonotype was observed at least ten times. The chain links TRBV12-3 or TRBV12-4 to TRBJ2-1; D gene unclear. The CDR3 has 8 amino acids. Deletions cut 6 bases from V and 14 bases from J, with 5 bases between. Here the CDR3 DNA reads TGTGCCAGCAGCAAGGAGTTCTTC. Its protein is CASSKEFF.

This clonotype was seen many times. CDR3 region: CASSSGQGSPEAFF. CDR3 nucleotide sequence: TGTGCCAGCAGTTCGGGACAGGGATCCCCTGAAGCTTTCTTT. The chain joins TRBV12-3 or TRBV12-4 to TRBJ1-1; 9 positions agree with TRBD1. This CDR3 has 14 residues. Germline trimming cut 4 bases from V and 6 bases from J; bases unmatched to any gene: 6.

As for this clonotype: One end of the junction varies from germline; a read error may be responsible. The V gene is TRBV7-6, the J gene TRBJ1-5; possible D gene TRBD1, 5 bases. The germline CDR1 and CDR2 sequences are SGHVS and FNYEAQ. This CDR3 comprises 14 residues. CDR3 in amino acids: CASSSGWGNQPQQF. CDR3 DNA sequence: TGTGCCAGCAGCTCCGGCTGGGGCAATCAGCCCCAGCAGTTT.

The gene calls are TRBV24-1 and TRBJ2-2; D could derive from TRBD1 or TRBD2 (5 bases each). Looked up from germline, CDR1 is KGHDR and CDR2 is SFDVKD. This CDR3 region has 13 residues. V lost 5 bases and J 6 bases, leaving 9 bases between the germline ends. CDR3 sequence: CATSARDPGELFF. As DNA, the CDR3 is TGTGCCACCAGTGCTAGGGACCCCGGGGAGCTGTTTTTT.

As for this clonotype: With a much larger clone just one base away, this may be a read error. V usage is TRBV28 and J usage is TRBJ2-7; D is perhaps TRBD1 (6 bases). Trimming left V 3 bases short and J 6 bases short, with 18 bases between. Germline V gene data show CDR1 as MDHEN and CDR2 as SYDVKM. The CDR3 is 15 amino acids. CDR3 loop: CASSFRGNLKREQYF. The CDR3 DNA reads TGTGCCAGCAGTTTTAGGGGGAACCTCAAGCGCGAGCAGTACTTC.

This clonotype was counted between two and nine times. V gene TRBV12-3 or TRBV12-4 combines with J gene TRBJ1-5; no clear D. Between the trimmed V and J ends, which lost 5 bases and 1 base, there was a span of 9 bases. The CDR3 totals 14 residues. CDR3 coding DNA: TGTGCCAGCAGTCAACTAGGGAGCAATCAGCCCCAGCATTTT. This codes for CASSQLGSNQPQHF.

This chain links TRBV12-5 with TRBJ2-3; no clear D. The V gene lost 5 bases and the J gene lost 2 bases, with 14 bases spanning the gap. The length of the CDR3 is 15 residues. Germline-derived CDR1 and CDR2 are LGHNT and FRNRAP. CDR3 bases: TGTGCTAGTGGTCCGGGTCTCTCGGCCACAGATACGCAGTATTTT. As protein: CASGPGLSATDTQYF.

The chain has TRBV7-9 and TRBJ1-1, with D unresolved. V lost 2 bases to trimming and J lost 3 bases, with 13 bases between them. Germline V gene sequence: CDR1 SEHNR, CDR2 FQNEAQ (reference sequence). This CDR3 is 15 amino acids long. CDR3 DNA sequence: TGTGCCAGCAGCTTATTTCCGATTGAGGACACTGAAGCTTTCTTT. It is translated as CASSLFPIEDTEAFF.

The V call is TRBV20-1, the J call TRBJ1-2; 9 bases agree with TRBD1. V lost 0 bases to trimming and J lost 0 bases; unmatched junction nucleotides: 5. The CDR3 totals 16 residues. Germline loops: CDR1 DFQATT, CDR2 SNEGSKA (reference sequence). As DNA, the CDR3 is TGCAGTGCTAGAGATTCGGGACAGGGTACTAACTATGGCTACACCTTC. Translation gives CSARDSGQGTNYGYTF.

The chain is built from TRBV5-1 and TRBJ2-7; weak D call: TRBD1 (5 bases). CDR3 size: 15 residues. Looked up from germline, CDR1 is SGHRS and CDR2 is YFSETQ. V lost 2 bases and J lost 6, with 18 bases in between. For the CDR3, the DNA is TGCGCCAGCAGCTTCGTTTGGGGCTCTACCTCCGAGCAGTACTTC. Amino acid sequence: CASSFVWGSTSEQYF.

This clonotype appeared many times. V usage is TRBV28 and J usage is TRBJ2-7; possible D gene TRBD2, 6 bases. In germline, CDR1 is MDHEN, CDR2 SYDVKM. Trimming removed 5 bases from V and 3 bases from J, with 11 bases in between. The CDR3 loop spans 13 amino acids. CDR3 sequence reads: CASSPGEDYEQYF. CDR3 DNA sequence: TGTGCCAGCAGTCCCGGGGAGGACTACGAGCAGTACTTC.

The CDR3 reads CASREKGFSGANVLTF. DNA for the CDR3: TGTGCCAGCAGGGAAAAAGGTTTCTCTGGGGCCAACGTCCTGACTTTC. The V call is TRBV25-1, the J call TRBJ2-6, with no clear D. The CDR3 has 16 amino acids. With 6 bases removed from V and 0 bases from J, the gap between germline ends came to 12 bases. Germline CDR1 MGHDK, CDR2 SYGVNS.

The chain carries TRBV20-1 and TRBJ2-7; possibly TRBD2 for D (5 bases). CDR3 length: 14 amino acids. Per the germline V gene, CDR1 is DFQATT and CDR2 is SNEGSKA (reference sequence). Trimming took off 5 bases at V and 1 base at J, with 15 bases between the two ends. The CDR3 bases are TGCAGTGCTTCGGTGGGGTCGGGGTCCTACGAGCAGTACTTC. It yields the protein CSASVGSGSYEQYF.

The chain combines TRBV6-1 with TRBJ1-6; 8 bases line up with TRBD1. Germline V gene data show CDR1 as MNHNS and CDR2 as SASEGT. This CDR3 has 15 residues. V shed 5 bases, J shed 9 bases, and the junction held 9 bases outside the gene matches. DNA for the CDR3: TGTGCCAGCAGTAACCCCACAGGGGGTCGTTCACCCCTCCACTTT. It is translated as CASSNPTGGRSPLHF.

Turning to this clonotype: A much bigger clone sits one base away, suggesting this may be a read error. J is TRBJ2-7 and V is TRBV4-2; D is ambiguous. This CDR3 is 13 amino acids long. Germline V gene lookup returns CDR1 LGHNA and CDR2 YNFKEQ. CDR3: CASSQGSSSEQYF. CDR3 bases: TGTGCCAGCAGCCAAGGCAGCTCCTCCGAGCAGTACTTC.

As to this clonotype: Because it lacks the conserved phenylalanine or tryptophan at the end, this CDR3 is likely a read error. The rearrangement joins TRBV28 to TRBJ1-5, with D unresolved. Per the germline V gene, CDR1 is MDHEN and CDR2 is SYDVKM. The CDR3 runs 14 residues. Trimming cost V 6 bases and J 0 bases, with 9 bases left between them. CDR3 residues: CASRESNSNQPQHY. The DNA of the CDR3 is TGTGCCAGCAGGGAAAGTAATAGCAATCAGCCCCAGCATTAT.

This clonotype was recorded a few times. The chain uses TRBV25-1 and TRBJ1-2, with D possibly being TRBD1 (6 bases). This CDR3 spans 13 amino acids. V was cut by 3 bases and J by 7 bases, with 12 bases left in between. Germline values: CDR1 MGHDK, CDR2 SYGVNS. DNA of the CDR3: TGTGCCAGCAGTGAGAACAGGGTCTTTGGCTACACCTTC. Its translation is CASSENRVFGYTF.

In its sample, this clonotype was seen a few times. This chain uses TRBV28 with TRBJ2-1, with a tentative D call TRBD2 (6 bases). The CDR3 sequence is 15 residues long. In germline, CDR1 is MDHEN, CDR2 SYDVKM. V shed 6 bases and J shed 0 bases, with 12 bases lying between them. CDR3 residues: CASRWDFPSYNEQFF. The CDR3 bases are TGTGCCAGCAGGTGGGACTTCCCCTCCTACAATGAGCAGTTCTTC.

The V and J genes are TRBV19 and TRBJ1-5, with D uncertain. V was pared by 6 bases and J by 5 bases, with 14 bases between. Germline values: CDR1 LNHDA, CDR2 SQIVND (reference sequence). The CDR3 is made up of 14 amino acids. In DNA form, the CDR3 reads TGTGCCAGTAGCCCGGTGTGGGGAGATCAGCCCCAGCATTTT. It specifies CASSPVWGDQPQHF.

This clonotype was counted a few times. V is TRBV4-2 and J is TRBJ2-2, with 9 bases identical to TRBD1. V dropped 3 bases and J dropped 1; count of bases not matched to a gene: 6. Germline lookup yields CDR1 LGHNA and CDR2 YNFKEQ. The CDR3 loop spans 17 amino acids. The CDR3 DNA is TGTGCCAGCAGCCATGACGACAGGGGGGAGAACACCGGGGAGCTGTTTTTT. It translates to CASSHDDRGENTGELFF.

This chain joins TRBV27 and TRBJ2-1; the D gene is possibly TRBD2 (6 bases). This CDR3 is built from 14 residues. The V gene lost 3 bases and the J gene lost 8 bases, with 14 bases spanning the gap. Germline-derived CDR1 and CDR2 are MNHEY and SMNVEV (reference sequence). CDR3 sequence (DNA): TGTGCCAGCAGTTTGCGGGGCAGGAGGGATGAGCAGTTCTTC. This codes for CASSLRGRRDEQFF.

In its sample, this clonotype was seen many times. The rearrangement uses TRBV6-5 and TRBJ2-3; D is perhaps TRBD2 (6 bases). This CDR3 region has 14 residues. Trimming removed 7 bases at V and 4 bases at J, with 15 bases between. Germline loops: CDR1 MNHEY, CDR2 SVGAGI. This chain's CDR3 is CASTGSGSPDTQYF. In nucleotides, the CDR3 is TGTGCCAGCACTGGGAGCGGGTCTCCAGATACGCAGTATTTT.